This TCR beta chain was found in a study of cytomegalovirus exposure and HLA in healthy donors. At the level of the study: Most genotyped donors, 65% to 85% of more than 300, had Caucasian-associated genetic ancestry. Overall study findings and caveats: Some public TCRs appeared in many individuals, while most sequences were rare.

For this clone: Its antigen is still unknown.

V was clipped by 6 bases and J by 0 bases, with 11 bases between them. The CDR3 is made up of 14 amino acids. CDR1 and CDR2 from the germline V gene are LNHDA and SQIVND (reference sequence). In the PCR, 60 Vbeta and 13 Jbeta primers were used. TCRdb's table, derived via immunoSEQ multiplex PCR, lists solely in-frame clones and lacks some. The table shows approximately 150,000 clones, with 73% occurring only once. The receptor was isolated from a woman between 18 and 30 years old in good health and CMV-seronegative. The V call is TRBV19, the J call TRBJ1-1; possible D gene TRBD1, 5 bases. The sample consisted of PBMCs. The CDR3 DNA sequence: TGTGCCAGTAGGCCGACAGAGATGAACACTGAAGCTTTCTTT. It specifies CASRPTEMNTEAFF.